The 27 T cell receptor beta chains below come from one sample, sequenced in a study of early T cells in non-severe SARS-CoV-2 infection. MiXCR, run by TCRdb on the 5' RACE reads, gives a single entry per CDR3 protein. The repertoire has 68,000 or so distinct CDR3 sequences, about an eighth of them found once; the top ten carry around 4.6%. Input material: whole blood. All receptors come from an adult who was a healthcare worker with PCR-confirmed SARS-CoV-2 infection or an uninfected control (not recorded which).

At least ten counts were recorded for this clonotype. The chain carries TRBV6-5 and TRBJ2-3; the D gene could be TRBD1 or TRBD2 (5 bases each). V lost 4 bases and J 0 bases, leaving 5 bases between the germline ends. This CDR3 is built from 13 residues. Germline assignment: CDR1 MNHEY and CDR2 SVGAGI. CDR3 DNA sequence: TGTGCCAGCAGTTGGGGGAGCACAGATACGCAGTATTTT. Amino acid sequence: CASSWGSTDTQYF.

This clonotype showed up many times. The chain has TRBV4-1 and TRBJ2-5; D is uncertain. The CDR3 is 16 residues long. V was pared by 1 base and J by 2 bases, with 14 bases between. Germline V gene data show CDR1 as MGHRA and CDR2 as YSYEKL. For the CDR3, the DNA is TGCGCCAGCAGCCAAGGGGCCTTGGGCGGACAAGAGACCCAGTACTTC. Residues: CASSQGALGGQETQYF.

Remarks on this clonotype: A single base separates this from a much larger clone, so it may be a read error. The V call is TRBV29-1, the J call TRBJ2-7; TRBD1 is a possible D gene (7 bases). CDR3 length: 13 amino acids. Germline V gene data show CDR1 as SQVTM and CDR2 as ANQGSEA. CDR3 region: CSVAGGNSYKQYF. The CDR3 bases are TGCAGCGTAGCAGGGGGGAACTCCTACAAGCAGTACTTC.

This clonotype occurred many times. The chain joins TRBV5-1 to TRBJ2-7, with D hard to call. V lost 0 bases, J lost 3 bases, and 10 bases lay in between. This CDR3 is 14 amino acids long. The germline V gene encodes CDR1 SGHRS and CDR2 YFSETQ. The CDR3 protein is CASSLEVGFYEQYF. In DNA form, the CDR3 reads TGCGCCAGCAGCTTGGAGGTGGGGTTCTACGAGCAGTACTTC.

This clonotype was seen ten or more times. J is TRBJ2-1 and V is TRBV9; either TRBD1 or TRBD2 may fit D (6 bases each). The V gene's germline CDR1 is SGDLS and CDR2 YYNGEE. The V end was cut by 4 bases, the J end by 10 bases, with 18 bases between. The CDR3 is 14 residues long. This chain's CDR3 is CASSPRRGELEQFF. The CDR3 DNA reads TGTGCCAGCAGCCCACGGAGGGGGGAGTTGGAGCAGTTCTTC. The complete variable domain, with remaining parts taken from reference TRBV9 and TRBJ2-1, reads DSGVTQTPKHLITATGQRVTLRCSPRSGDLSVYWYQQSLDQGLQFLIQYYNGEERAKGNILERFSAQQFPDLHSELNLSSLELGDSALYFCASSPRRGELEQFFGPGTRLTVL.

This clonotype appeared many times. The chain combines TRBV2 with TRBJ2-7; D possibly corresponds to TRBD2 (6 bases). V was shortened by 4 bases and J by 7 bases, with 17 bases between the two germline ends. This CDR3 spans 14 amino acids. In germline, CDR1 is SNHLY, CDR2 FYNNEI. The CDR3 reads CASSASGGEKEQYF. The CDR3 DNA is TGTGCCAGCAGTGCCTCCGGGGGAGAAAAGGAGCAGTACTTC.

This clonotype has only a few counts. The CDR3 region has the DNA TGTGCCAGCTCACGGGACAGGAATGAAGCTTTCTTT. Translating gives CASSRDRNEAFF. The chain employs TRBV18 and TRBJ1-1; 8 bases are a match to TRBD1. CDR1 and CDR2 from the germline V gene are KGHSH and LQKENI. The junction had 2 bases not matched to a gene; V was cut back by 4 bases and J by 7 bases. The CDR3 runs to 12 residues.

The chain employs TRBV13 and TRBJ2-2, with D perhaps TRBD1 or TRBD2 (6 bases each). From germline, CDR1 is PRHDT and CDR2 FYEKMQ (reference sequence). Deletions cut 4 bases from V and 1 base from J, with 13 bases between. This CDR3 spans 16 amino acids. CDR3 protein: CASSSGGYLNTGELFF. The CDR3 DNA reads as TGTGCCAGCAGCTCCGGGGGCTACCTGAACACCGGGGAGCTGTTTTTT.

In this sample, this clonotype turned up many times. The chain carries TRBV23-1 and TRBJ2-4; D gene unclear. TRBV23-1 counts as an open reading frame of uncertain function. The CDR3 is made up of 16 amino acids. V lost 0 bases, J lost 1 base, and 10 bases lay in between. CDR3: CASSQSSGLAKNIQYF. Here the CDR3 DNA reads TGCGCCAGCAGTCAATCTTCAGGTCTGGCCAAAAACATTCAGTACTTC.

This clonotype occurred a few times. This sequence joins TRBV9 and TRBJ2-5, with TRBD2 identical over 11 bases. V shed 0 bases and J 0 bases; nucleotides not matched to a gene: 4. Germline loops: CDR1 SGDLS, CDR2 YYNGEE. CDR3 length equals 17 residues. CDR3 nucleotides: TGTGCCAGCAGCGTAGAGGCTAGCGGGGGGTACCAAGAGACCCAGTACTTC. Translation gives CASSVEASGGYQETQYF.

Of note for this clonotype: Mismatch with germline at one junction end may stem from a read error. The CDR3 sequence: CAGSDGPPSNEKLFF. CDR3 nucleotide sequence: TGTGCCGGCAGCGATGGACCGCCATCTAATGAAAAACTGTTTTTT. This chain uses TRBV7-6 with TRBJ1-4; D uncertain. Germline V gene lookup returns CDR1 SGHVS and CDR2 FNYEAQ. CDR3 size: 15 residues.

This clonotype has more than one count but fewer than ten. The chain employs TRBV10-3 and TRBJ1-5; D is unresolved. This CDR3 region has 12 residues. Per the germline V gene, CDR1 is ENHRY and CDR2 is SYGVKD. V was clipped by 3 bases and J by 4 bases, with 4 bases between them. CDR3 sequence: CAISDYNQPQHF. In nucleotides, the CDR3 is TGTGCCATCAGTGATTATAATCAGCCCCAGCATTTT.

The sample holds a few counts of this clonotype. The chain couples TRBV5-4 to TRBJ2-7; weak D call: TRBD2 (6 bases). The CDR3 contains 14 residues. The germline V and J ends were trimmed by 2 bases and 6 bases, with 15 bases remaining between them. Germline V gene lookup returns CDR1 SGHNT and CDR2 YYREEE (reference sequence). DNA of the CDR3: TGTGCCAGCAGCTTTGAGGGATTAGCGGCCGAGCAGTACTTC. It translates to CASSFEGLAAEQYF.

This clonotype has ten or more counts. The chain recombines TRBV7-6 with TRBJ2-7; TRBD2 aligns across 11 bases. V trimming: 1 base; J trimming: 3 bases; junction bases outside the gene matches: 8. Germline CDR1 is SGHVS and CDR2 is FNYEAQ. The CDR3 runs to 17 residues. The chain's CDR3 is CASSLGALLAGDYEQYF. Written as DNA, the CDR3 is TGTGCCAGCAGCTTAGGGGCCTTACTAGCGGGGGACTACGAGCAGTACTTC. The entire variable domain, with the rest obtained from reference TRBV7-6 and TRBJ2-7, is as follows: GAGVSQSPRYKVTKRGQDVALRCDPISGHVSLYWYRQALGQGPEFLTYFNYEAQQDKSGLPNDRFSAERPEGSISTLTIQRTEQRDSAMYRCASSLGALLAGDYEQYFGPGTRLTVT.

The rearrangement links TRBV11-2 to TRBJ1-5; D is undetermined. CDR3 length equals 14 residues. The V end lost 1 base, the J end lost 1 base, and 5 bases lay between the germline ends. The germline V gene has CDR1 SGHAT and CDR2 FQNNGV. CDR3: CASSLGLSNQPQHF. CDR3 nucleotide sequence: TGTGCCAGCAGCTTAGGGTTGAGCAATCAGCCCCAGCATTTT.

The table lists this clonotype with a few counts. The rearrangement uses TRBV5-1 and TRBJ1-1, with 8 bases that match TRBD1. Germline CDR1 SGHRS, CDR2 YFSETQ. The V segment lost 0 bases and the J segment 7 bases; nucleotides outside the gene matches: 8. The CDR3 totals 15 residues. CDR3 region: CASSLVGQAVGEAFF. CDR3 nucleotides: TGCGCCAGCAGCTTGGTGGGACAGGCCGTCGGTGAAGCTTTCTTT.

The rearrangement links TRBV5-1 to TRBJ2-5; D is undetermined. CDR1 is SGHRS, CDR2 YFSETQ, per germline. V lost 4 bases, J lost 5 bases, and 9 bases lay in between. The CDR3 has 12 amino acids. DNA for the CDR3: TGCGCCAGCAGCCTCCCTGGGGAGACCCAGTACTTC. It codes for CASSLPGETQYF.

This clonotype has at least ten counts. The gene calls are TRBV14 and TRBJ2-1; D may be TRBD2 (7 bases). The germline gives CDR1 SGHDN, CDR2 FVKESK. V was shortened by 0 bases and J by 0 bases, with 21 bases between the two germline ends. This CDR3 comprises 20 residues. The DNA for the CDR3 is TGTGCCAGCAGCCAAGATTGGGGGGGCAGCCTTAGGAGCTCCTACAATGAGCAGTTCTTC. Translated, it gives CASSQDWGGSLRSSYNEQFF.

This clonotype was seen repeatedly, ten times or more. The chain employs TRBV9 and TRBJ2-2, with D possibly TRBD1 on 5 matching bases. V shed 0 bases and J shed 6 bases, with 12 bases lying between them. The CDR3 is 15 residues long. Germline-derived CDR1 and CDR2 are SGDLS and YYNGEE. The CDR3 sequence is CASSVGQGEPGELFF. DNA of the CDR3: TGTGCCAGCAGCGTAGGTCAGGGTGAACCCGGGGAGCTGTTTTTT.

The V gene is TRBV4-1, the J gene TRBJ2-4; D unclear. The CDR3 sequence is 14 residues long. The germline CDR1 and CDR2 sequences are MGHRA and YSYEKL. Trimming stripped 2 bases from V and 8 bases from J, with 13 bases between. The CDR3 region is CASSQTHLTDIQYF. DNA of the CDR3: TGCGCCAGCAGCCAAACCCATCTTACCGACATTCAGTACTTC.

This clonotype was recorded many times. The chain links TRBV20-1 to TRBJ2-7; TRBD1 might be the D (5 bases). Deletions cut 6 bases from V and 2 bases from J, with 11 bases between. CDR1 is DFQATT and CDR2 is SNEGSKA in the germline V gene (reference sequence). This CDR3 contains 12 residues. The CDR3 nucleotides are TGCAGTGCAATAGGGGTTCCCTACGAGCAGTACTTC. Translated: CSAIGVPYEQYF.

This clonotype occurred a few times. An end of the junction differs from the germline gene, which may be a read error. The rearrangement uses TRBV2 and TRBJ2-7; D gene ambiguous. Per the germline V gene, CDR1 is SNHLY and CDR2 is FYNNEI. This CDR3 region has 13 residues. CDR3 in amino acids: CASSEVGPYEQYF. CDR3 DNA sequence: TGTGCCAGCAGCGAAGTGGGCCCCTACGAGCAGTACTTC.

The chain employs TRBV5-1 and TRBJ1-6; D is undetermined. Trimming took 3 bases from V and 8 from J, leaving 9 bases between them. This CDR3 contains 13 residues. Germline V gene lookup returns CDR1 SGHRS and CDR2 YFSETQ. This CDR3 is CASSSGSYSPLHF. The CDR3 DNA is TGCGCCAGCAGCTCCGGGAGCTATTCACCCCTCCACTTT.

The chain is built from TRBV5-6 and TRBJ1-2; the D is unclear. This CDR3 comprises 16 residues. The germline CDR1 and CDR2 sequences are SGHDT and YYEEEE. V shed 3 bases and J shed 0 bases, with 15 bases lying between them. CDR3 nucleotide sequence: TGTGCCAGCAGCTCTCCCCGGTTAAGAGCTAACTATGGCTACACCTTC. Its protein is CASSSPRLRANYGYTF.

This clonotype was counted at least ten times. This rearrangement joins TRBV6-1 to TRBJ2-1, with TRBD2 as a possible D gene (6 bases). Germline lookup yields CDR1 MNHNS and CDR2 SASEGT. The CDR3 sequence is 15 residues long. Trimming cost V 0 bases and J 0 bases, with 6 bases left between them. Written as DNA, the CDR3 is TGTGCCAGCAGTGAAGCGGGGGGCTCCTACAATGAGCAGTTCTTC. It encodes CASSEAGGSYNEQFF.

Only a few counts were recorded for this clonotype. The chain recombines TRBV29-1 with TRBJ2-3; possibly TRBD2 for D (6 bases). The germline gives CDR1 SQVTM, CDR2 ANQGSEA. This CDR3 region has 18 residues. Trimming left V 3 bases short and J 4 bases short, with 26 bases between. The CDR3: CSVEGYPRELKWADTQYF. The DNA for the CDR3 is TGCAGCGTTGAGGGCTACCCTCGGGAGCTCAAATGGGCAGATACGCAGTATTTT.

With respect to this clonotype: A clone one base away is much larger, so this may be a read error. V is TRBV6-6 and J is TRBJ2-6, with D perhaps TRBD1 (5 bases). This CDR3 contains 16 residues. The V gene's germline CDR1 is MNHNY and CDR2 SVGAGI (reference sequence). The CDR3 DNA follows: TGTGCCAGCAGTCAGTCCCTGAACTCTGGGGCCATCGTCCTGACTTTC. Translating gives CASSQSLNSGAIVLTF.